These 23 T cell receptor beta chains were all obtained from the same sample, sequenced in a study of tumor T cells in aggressive B-cell lymphoma. Only in-frame clones appear in the TCRdb table, and some are missing; sequencing was by immunoSEQ multiplex PCR. The data hold 800 to 1,100 clones, with 79% observed a single time. The sequenced sample was tumor tissue. The receptor source for this set is an adult with diffuse large B cell lymphoma.

Concerning this clone itself: One end of the junction is discordant with germline, which a read error may explain. Other DNA variants within this sample encode the same CDR3. The J gene is TRBJ2-2, the V gene TRBV4-1; D is perhaps TRBD2 (6 bases). Germline V gene sequence: CDR1 MGHRA, CDR2 YSYEKL. The CDR3 loop spans 13 amino acids. The CDR3 here is CASGPALGGELFF. For the CDR3, the DNA is TGCGCCAGCGGGCCCGCCTTAGGCGGGGAGCTATTTTTT.

This rearrangement joins TRBV7-3 to TRBJ2-1, with D perhaps TRBD2 (6 bases). Per the germline V gene, CDR1 is SGHTA and CDR2 is FQGTGA. Trimming took off 5 bases at V and 8 bases at J, with 22 bases between the two ends. The CDR3 has 16 amino acids. The CDR3 reads CASSEGGPGWTDEQFF. The CDR3 nucleotides are TGTGCCAGCAGCGAGGGAGGCCCAGGGTGGACGGATGAGCAGTTCTTC.

J is TRBJ2-7 and V is TRBV10-3, with 12 bases lining up with TRBD2. This CDR3 comprises 17 residues. V shed 6 bases, J shed 7 bases, and the junction held 16 bases outside the gene matches. Germline values: CDR1 ENHRY, CDR2 SYGVKD. CDR3 amino acids: CAIRAIGTSGRPGEQYF. DNA of the CDR3: TGTGCCATCAGGGCAATAGGGACTAGCGGGCGACCGGGGGAGCAGTACTTC.

The chain is built from TRBV6-6 and TRBJ1-5; D gene ambiguous. Germline V gene sequence: CDR1 MNHNY, CDR2 SVGAGI (reference sequence). The length of the CDR3 is 15 residues. Trimming removed 2 bases from V and 0 bases from J, with 8 bases in between. CDR3 in DNA: TGTGCCAGCAGTTACGAGGAGTATAGCAATCAGCCCCAGCATTTT. This gives the protein CASSYEEYSNQPQHF.

This clone has just one count. The chain combines TRBV6-5 with TRBJ1-2; 7 bases align to TRBD1. With V trimmed by 6 bases and J by 9 bases, 4 bases remained unmatched. Germline-derived CDR1 and CDR2 are MNHEY and SVGAGI. The CDR3 length is 11 residues. The CDR3 protein is CASRRDSSYTF. In DNA form, the CDR3 reads TGTGCCAGCAGACGGGACAGCAGCTACACCTTC.

This clone was counted a single time. The genes are TRBV27 and TRBJ1-5; weak D call: TRBD1 (5 bases). V shed 2 bases and J shed 6 bases, with 11 bases lying between them. Germline V gene lookup returns CDR1 MNHEY and CDR2 SMNVEV (reference sequence). The CDR3 covers 14 residues. The CDR3 here is CASSLRQGGQPQHF. In nucleotides, the CDR3 is TGTGCCAGCAGTTTACGGCAGGGCGGTCAGCCCCAGCATTTT.

To note about this clone: One junction end disagrees with the germline gene, perhaps due to a read error. CDR3 DNA sequence: TGTGCCAGCAGCTTGTGGACCCTAGCGGGGGCAACAGATGCGCAGTATTTT. Translated: CASSLWTLAGATDAQYF. The V and J genes are TRBV5-6 and TRBJ2-3, with TRBD2 matching over 10 bases. This CDR3 spans 17 amino acids. Germline V CDR1 and CDR2: SGHDT, YYEEEE.

This clone was picked up one time. The junction and the germline gene differ at one end; a read error may be behind it. The chain joins TRBV5-3 to TRBJ2-3; TRBD2 agrees at 15 bases. TRBV5-3 is an ORF; its function is uncertain. The CDR3 is 18 amino acids. This chain's CDR3 is CARSLGLAGGPGTDTQYF. The CDR3 DNA reads TGTGCCAGAAGCCTAGGACTAGCGGGGGGGCCGGGCACAGATACGCAATATTTT.

The chain is built from TRBV19 and TRBJ2-5, with TRBD1 identical over 9 bases. This CDR3 has 17 residues. The V and J ends lost 5 bases and 1 base, in that order; junction bases with no gene match: 11. Germline V gene sequence: CDR1 LNHDA, CDR2 SQIVND (reference sequence). The CDR3: CASSPWTGAMGQETQYF. As DNA, the CDR3 is TGTGCCAGTAGTCCGTGGACAGGGGCAATGGGCCAAGAGACCCAGTACTTC.

J is TRBJ1-2 and V is TRBV19, with D perhaps TRBD1 (5 bases). The CDR3 runs 15 residues. The V gene lost 3 bases and the J gene lost 1 base, with 12 bases spanning the gap. CDR1 LNHDA and CDR2 SQIVND come from the germline V gene (reference sequence). CDR3: CASSMGGDFNYGYTF. The CDR3 nucleotides are TGTGCCAGTAGTATGGGAGGGGACTTTAACTATGGCTACACCTTC.

This sequence joins TRBV5-6 and TRBJ2-3, with TRBD2 identical over 9 bases. Germline CDR1 and CDR2: SGHDT and YYEEEE. V shed 4 bases, J shed 0 bases, and the junction held 9 bases outside the gene matches. CDR3 size: 17 residues. Here the CDR3 DNA reads TGTGCCAGCAGCGGTAGCGGGGGAGAGACTAGCACAGATACGCAGTATTTT. Amino acid sequence: CASSGSGGETSTDTQYF.

The CDR3 is CASSQGSFGGNQPQHF. The CDR3 bases are TGCGCCAGCAGCCAAGGATCATTTGGCGGGAATCAGCCCCAGCATTTT. The chain is built from TRBV4-1 and TRBJ1-5; D ambiguous. The CDR3 length is 16 residues. Trimming pared 1 base from V and 4 bases from J, leaving 14 bases between. Germline CDR1 reads MGHRA; CDR2 reads YSYEKL.

The CDR3 nucleotides read TGTGCCACCAGCAGAAACAGGGGGCATAATTATGGCTACACCTTC. Translated: CATSRNRGHNYGYTF. This chain links TRBV15 with TRBJ1-2; 9 bases agree with TRBD1. V lost 2 bases and J lost 5; bases outside the gene matches: 6. This CDR3 spans 15 amino acids. From germline, CDR1 is LNHNV and CDR2 YYDKDF (reference sequence).

This clone was observed a single time. V is TRBV28 and J is TRBJ2-7, with 12 positions matching TRBD2. Germline lookup yields CDR1 MDHEN and CDR2 SYDVKM. V gave up 7 bases and J gave up 3 bases; unmatched junction bases: 7. CDR3 length: 15 residues. The CDR3 coding sequence is TGTGCCAGCACCACGGGACTAGCGGGTATCTACGAGCAGTACTTC. This codes for CASTTGLAGIYEQYF.

CDR3 DNA sequence: TGTGCCAGCAGCTTATCGACAGGCCGCACAGATACGCAGTATTTT. Protein product: CASSLSTGRTDTQYF. This chain joins TRBV7-2 and TRBJ2-3; a weak D match, TRBD1 (6 bases). This CDR3 has 15 residues. Germline V lookup: CDR1 SGHTA, CDR2 FQGNSA. V lost 2 bases to trimming and J lost 1 base, with 10 bases between them. Full variable domain (rest looked up from reference TRBV7-2 and TRBJ2-3): GAGVSQSPSNKVTEKGKDVELRCDPISGHTALYWYRQSLGQGLEFLIYFQGNSAPDKSGLPSDRFSAERTGGSVSTLTIQRTQQEDSAVYLCASSLSTGRTDTQYFGPGTRLTVL.

The chain is built from TRBV5-6 and TRBJ1-3; maybe TRBD1 (5 bases). The CDR3 sequence is 14 residues long. Per the germline V gene, CDR1 is SGHDT and CDR2 is YYEEEE. V was clipped by 0 bases and J by 3 bases, with 7 bases between them. CDR3 residues: CASSLVRVGNTIYF. DNA for the CDR3: TGTGCCAGCAGCTTGGTCAGGGTTGGAAACACCATATATTTT.

This clone was seen just once. The chain couples TRBV6-6 to TRBJ2-7, with D perhaps matching TRBD1 (5 bases). V shed 7 bases and J shed 6 bases, with 7 bases lying between them. Germline V gene lookup returns CDR1 MNHNY and CDR2 SVGAGI (reference sequence). The CDR3 length is 10 residues. The CDR3 spells CASKGIEQYF. In DNA, the CDR3 is TGTGCCAGCAAGGGGATCGAGCAGTACTTC.

The genes are TRBV11-2 and TRBJ2-7, with 10 bases matching TRBD2. In germline, CDR1 is SGHAT, CDR2 FQNNGV. With V trimmed by 5 bases and J by 5 bases, 0 bases remained unmatched. The CDR3 covers 12 residues. This CDR3 is CASSTSGNEQYF. The CDR3 DNA sequence: TGTGCCAGCAGCACTAGCGGGAACGAGCAGTACTTC.

This clone has just a few counts. The rearrangement links TRBV4-3 to TRBJ2-2; D gene unclear. Germline lookup yields CDR1 LGHNA and CDR2 YSLEER. V was trimmed by 1 base and J by 4 bases, leaving 10 bases between them. This CDR3 spans 15 amino acids. The chain's CDR3 is CASSQVSRGTGELFF. CDR3 in DNA: TGCGCCAGCAGCCAAGTTAGTCGCGGCACCGGGGAGCTGTTTTTT.

The chain employs TRBV4-2 and TRBJ2-1; D is ambiguous. The ends were cut back, 7 bases at V and 0 bases at J, with 10 bases in the middle. Per germline, CDR1 LGHNA and CDR2 YNFKEQ. CDR3 length equals 14 residues. The CDR3 protein is CASMGLSSYNEQFF. CDR3 sequence (DNA): TGTGCCAGCATGGGCCTGAGCTCCTACAATGAGCAGTTCTTC.

The chain joins TRBV7-2 to TRBJ2-5; TRBD2 matches at 8 bases. V shed 1 base, J shed 5 bases, and the junction held 12 bases outside the gene matches. The CDR3 has 17 residues. Germline V gene data show CDR1 as SGHTA and CDR2 as FQGNSA. As DNA, the CDR3 is TGTGCCAGCAGCTTAGGTCTTGCGGGGGGACTTAGGGAGACCCAGTACTTC. Encoded protein: CASSLGLAGGLRETQYF. The full variable domain, rest sourced from reference TRBV7-2 and TRBJ2-5, is GAGVSQSPSNKVTEKGKDVELRCDPISGHTALYWYRQSLGQGLEFLIYFQGNSAPDKSGLPSDRFSAERTGGSVSTLTIQRTQQEDSAVYLCASSLGLAGGLRETQYFGPGTRLLVL.

Points on this clone: At one of its ends the junction is not consistent with the germline gene, which may arise from a read error. The CDR3: CASSSRYTTEAFF. In DNA, the CDR3 is TGTGCTAGCAGCTCACGGTATACCACTGAAGCTTTCTTT. The V gene is TRBV7-7, the J gene TRBJ1-1; D is ambiguous. The CDR3 runs to 13 residues. The germline CDR1 and CDR2 sequences are SSHAT and FNYEAQ (reference sequence). Looking up the rest from reference TRBV7-7 and TRBJ1-1 gives the full variable domain: GAGVSQSPRYKVTKRGQDVTLRCDPISSHATLYWYQQALGQGPEFLTYFNYEAQPDKSGLPSDRFSAERPEGSISTLTIQRTEQRDSAMYRCASSSRYTTEAFFGQGTRLTVV.

Comments on this clone: Other DNA sequences in the same sample also yield this CDR3. The genes are TRBV29-1 and TRBJ2-2, with a weak D call TRBD1 (6 bases). Looked up from germline, CDR1 is SQVTM and CDR2 is ANQGSEA. The germline V and J ends were trimmed by 5 bases and 7 bases, with 17 bases remaining between them. There are 14 residues in the CDR3. The CDR3 here is CSVLDRGLIGELFF. DNA of the CDR3: TGCAGCGTTCTGGACAGAGGGCTAATCGGGGAGCTGTTTTTT.